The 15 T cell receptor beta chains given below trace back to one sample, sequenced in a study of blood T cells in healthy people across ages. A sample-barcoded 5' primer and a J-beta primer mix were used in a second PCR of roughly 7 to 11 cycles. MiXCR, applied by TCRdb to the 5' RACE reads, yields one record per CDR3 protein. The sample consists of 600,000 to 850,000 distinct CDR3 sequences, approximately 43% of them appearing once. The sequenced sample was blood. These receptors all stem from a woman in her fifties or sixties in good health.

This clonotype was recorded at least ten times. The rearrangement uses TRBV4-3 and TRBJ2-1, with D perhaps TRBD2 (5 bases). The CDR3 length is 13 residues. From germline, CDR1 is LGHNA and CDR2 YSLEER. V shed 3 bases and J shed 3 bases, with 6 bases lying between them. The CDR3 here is CASSQDFYNEQFF. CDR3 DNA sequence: TGCGCCAGCAGCCAGGACTTCTACAATGAGCAGTTCTTC.

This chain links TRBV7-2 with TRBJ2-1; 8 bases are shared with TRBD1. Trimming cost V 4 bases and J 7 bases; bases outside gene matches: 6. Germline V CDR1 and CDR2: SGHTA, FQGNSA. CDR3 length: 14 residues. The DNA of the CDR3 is TGTGCCAGCAGCTCCCTCCGACAGGGGAATGAGCAGTTCTTC. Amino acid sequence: CASSSLRQGNEQFF.

CDR3 loop: CASSWGLSTYEQYF. CDR3 DNA sequence: TGTGCCAGCAGCTGGGGTCTCAGCACCTACGAGCAGTACTTC. The rearrangement links TRBV7-8 to TRBJ2-7; the D is unclear. The germline CDR1 and CDR2 sequences are SGHVS and FQNEAQ. The ends were cut back, 4 bases at V and 2 bases at J, with 12 bases in the middle. The CDR3 is 14 residues long.

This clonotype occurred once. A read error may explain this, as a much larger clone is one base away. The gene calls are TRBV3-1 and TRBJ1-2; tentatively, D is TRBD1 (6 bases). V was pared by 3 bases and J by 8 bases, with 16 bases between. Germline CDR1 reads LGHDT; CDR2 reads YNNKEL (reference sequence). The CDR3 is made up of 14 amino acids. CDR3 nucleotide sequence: TGTGCCAGCAGCCATCAGAACAGGGCGGAAGGCTACACCTTC. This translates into CASSHQNRAEGYTF.

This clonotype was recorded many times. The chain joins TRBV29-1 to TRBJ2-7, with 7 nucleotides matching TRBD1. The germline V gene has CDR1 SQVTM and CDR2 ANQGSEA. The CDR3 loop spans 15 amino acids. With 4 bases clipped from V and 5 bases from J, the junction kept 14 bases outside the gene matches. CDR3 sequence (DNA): TGCAGCGTTGGGGGGATGACAGGGTTTGTCCACGAGCAGTACTTC. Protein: CSVGGMTGFVHEQYF.

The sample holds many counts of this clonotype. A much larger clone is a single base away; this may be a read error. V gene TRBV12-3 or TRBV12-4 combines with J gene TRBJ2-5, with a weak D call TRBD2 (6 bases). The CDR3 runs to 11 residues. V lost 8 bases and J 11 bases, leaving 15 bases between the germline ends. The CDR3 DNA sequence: TGTGCCAGCCGGCAAGGGACTGAGCAGTACTTC. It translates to CASRQGTEQYF.

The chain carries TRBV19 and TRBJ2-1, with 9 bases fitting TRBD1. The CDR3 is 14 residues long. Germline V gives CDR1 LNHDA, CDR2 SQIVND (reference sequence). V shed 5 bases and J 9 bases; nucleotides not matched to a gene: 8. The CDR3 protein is CASSYRGLQGEQFF. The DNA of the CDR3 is TGTGCCAGTAGTTACAGGGGGCTGCAAGGTGAGCAGTTCTTC.

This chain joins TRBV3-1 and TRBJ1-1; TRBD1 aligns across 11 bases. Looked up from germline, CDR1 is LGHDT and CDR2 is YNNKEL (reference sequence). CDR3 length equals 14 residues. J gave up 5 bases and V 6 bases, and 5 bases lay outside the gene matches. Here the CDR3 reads CASSSGDRGTEAFF. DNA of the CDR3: TGTGCCAGCAGTTCTGGGGACAGGGGGACTGAAGCTTTCTTT.

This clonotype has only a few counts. CDR3 coding DNA: TGTGCCATCAGTCGGGGGGATGAGGCGGGGAATGAGCAGTTCTTC. This codes for CAISRGDEAGNEQFF. J is TRBJ2-1 and V is TRBV10-3, with 7 bases fitting TRBD2. Trimming removed 5 bases from V and 7 bases from J; junction bases left unmatched: 11. The CDR3 has 15 residues. The germline V gene encodes CDR1 ENHRY and CDR2 SYGVKD.

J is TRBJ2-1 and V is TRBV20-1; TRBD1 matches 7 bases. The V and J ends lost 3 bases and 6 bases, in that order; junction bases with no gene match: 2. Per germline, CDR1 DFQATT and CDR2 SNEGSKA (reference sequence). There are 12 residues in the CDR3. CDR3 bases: TGCAGTGCTAGTTCAGGGGGCAATGAGCAGTTCTTC. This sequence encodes CSASSGGNEQFF.

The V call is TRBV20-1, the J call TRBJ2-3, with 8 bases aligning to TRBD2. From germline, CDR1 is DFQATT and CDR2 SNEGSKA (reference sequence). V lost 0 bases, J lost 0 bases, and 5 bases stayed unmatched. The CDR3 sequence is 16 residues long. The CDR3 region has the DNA TGCAGTGCTAGAGATATACTAGCGGCAAGCACAGATACGCAGTATTTT. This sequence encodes CSARDILAASTDTQYF.

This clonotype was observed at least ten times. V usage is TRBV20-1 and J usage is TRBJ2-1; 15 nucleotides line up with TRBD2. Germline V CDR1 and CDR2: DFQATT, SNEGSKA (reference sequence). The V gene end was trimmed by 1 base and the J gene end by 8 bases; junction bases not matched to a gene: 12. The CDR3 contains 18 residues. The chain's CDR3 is CSARADGTSGGSVDEQFF. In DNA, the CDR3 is TGCAGTGCTAGAGCTGACGGGACTAGCGGGGGGTCAGTAGATGAGCAGTTCTTC.

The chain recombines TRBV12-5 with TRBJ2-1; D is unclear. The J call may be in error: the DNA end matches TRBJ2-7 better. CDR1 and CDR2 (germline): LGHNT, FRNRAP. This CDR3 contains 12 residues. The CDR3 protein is CATALSYNEQYF. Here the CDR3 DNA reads TGTGCCACTGCCCTCTCCTACAATGAGCAGTACTTC.

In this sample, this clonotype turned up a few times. This chain's CDR3 is CASSLSWDSPLHF. CDR3 DNA sequence: TGTGCCAGCAGTTTATCGTGGGATTCACCCCTCCACTTT. The rearrangement uses TRBV27 and TRBJ1-6; no clear D. Germline assignment: CDR1 MNHEY and CDR2 SMNVEV (reference sequence). V lost 0 bases and J 8 bases, leaving 5 bases between the germline ends. The CDR3 consists of 13 residues.

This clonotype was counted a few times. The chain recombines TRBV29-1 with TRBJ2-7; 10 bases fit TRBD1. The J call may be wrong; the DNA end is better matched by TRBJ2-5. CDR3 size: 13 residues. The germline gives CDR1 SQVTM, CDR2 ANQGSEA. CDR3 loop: CSVDRGRVETQYF. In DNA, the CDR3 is TGCAGCGTAGACAGGGGGCGCGTGGAGACCCAGTACTTC.